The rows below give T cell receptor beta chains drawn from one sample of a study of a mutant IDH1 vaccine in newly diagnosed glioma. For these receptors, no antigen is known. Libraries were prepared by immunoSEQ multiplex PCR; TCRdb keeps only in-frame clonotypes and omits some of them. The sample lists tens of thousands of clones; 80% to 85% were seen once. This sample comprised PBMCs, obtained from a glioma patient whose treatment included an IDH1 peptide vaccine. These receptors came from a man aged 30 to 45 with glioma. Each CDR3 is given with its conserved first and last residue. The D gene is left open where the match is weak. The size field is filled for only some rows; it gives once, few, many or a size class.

CASSNPTGFPYEQYF,TGTGCCAGCAGCAATCCGACAGGGTTTCCCTACGAGCAGTACTTC,TRBJ2-7,once,TRBD1,TRBV28
CASSSILAGGPLETQYF,TGTGCCAGCAGTTCCATCCTAGCGGGGGGGCCTTTGGAGACCCAGTACTTC,TRBJ2-5,few,TRBD2,TRBV28
CAWSVLGATIYF,TGTGCCTGGAGTGTACTGGGTGCCACCATATATTTT,TRBJ1-3,few,NA,TRBV30
CASSRAIQETQYF,TGTGCCAGCAGTCGGGCTATCCAAGAGACCCAGTACTTC,TRBJ2-5,NA,NA,TRBV6-4
CASSPGMDEKLFF,TGTGCCAGCTCACCAGGGATGGATGAAAAACTGTTTTTT,TRBJ1-4,NA,NA,TRBV18
CASSELVLAPNYEQYF,TGTGCCAGCAGTGAATTAGTACTAGCGCCAAACTACGAGCAGTACTTC,TRBJ2-7,NA,TRBD2,TRBV6-1
CASSLDQWPTNTEAFF,TGTGCCAGCAGCTTGGATCAGTGGCCAACGAACACTGAAGCTTTCTTT,TRBJ1-1,NA,NA,TRBV5-6
CASITGGVGTQYF,TGTGCCAGCATTACCGGTGGAGTCGGGACCCAGTACTTC,TRBJ2-5,NA,NA,TRBV28
CASSWEGMDTEAFF,TGCGCCAGCAGTTGGGAGGGGATGGACACTGAAGCTTTCTTT,TRBJ1-1,NA,NA,TRBV10-2
CASSQDRAGMADYGYTF,TGTGCCAGCAGCCAAGATCGGGCAGGGATGGCAGACTATGGCTACACCTTC,TRBJ1-2,NA,NA,TRBV14
CASSGPGTGPYEQYF,TGTGCCAGCAGCGGCCCCGGGACAGGCCCCTACGAGCAGTACTTC,TRBJ2-7,NA,TRBD1,TRBV5-4
CASGRTGSYEQYF,TGTGCTAGTGGTCGGACCGGTTCCTACGAGCAGTACTTC,TRBJ2-7,NA,NA,TRBV12-5
CASITPRDNYGYTF,TGTGCCAGTATTACCCCCCGAGATAACTATGGCTACACCTTC,TRBJ1-2,NA,NA,TRBV19
CASSQGMSGTGVSYEQYF,TGCGCCAGCAGCCAGGGTATGAGTGGGACAGGGGTTTCCTACGAGCAGTACTTC,TRBJ2-7,NA,TRBD1,TRBV4-1
CASSPTTSAKLYF,TGTGCCAGCAGCCCTACTACTAGCGCCAAACTGTATTTT,TRBJ2-3,NA,TRBD2,TRBV9
CASSPGQGSYEQYF,TGTGCCAGCAGCCCGGGACAGGGGTCCTACGAGCAGTACTTC,TRBJ2-7,NA,TRBD1,TRBV6-6
CAWSGGGSNQPQHF,TGTGCCTGGAGTGGGGGAGGGAGCAATCAGCCCCAGCATTTT,TRBJ1-5,few,NA,TRBV30
CATSRGDRGNSPLHF,TGTGCCACCAGCAGAGGGGACAGGGGGAATTCACCCCTCCACTTT,TRBJ1-6,NA,TRBD1,TRBV15
CASSLGGQEKAKNIQYF,TGTGCCAGCAGCTTGGGAGGACAGGAGAAAGCCAAAAACATTCAGTACTTC,TRBJ2-4,NA,TRBD1,TRBV5-4
CASSQLPGLATSYEQYF,TGCGCCAGCAGCCAGCTTCCGGGACTAGCCACCTCCTACGAGCAGTACTTC,TRBJ2-7,NA,TRBD2,TRBV4-1
CASGVVRNSPLHF,TGTGCCAGCGGGGTAGTGCGTAATTCACCCCTCCACTTT,TRBJ1-6,NA,NA,TRBV6-5
CASRLTTEAFF,TGCGCCAGCAGGCTTACCACTGAAGCTTTCTTT,TRBJ1-1,NA,NA,TRBV5-1
CASKIDRITDTQYF,TGTGCCAGCAAGATCGACAGGATCACAGATACGCAGTATTTT,TRBJ2-3,NA,NA,TRBV6-5
CASSSRQGPGTDTQYF,TGTGCCAGCAGTTCACGACAGGGGCCGGGCACAGATACGCAGTATTTT,TRBJ2-3,NA,TRBD1,TRBV27
CASSLVGTAATNEKLFF,TGTGCCAGCAGCTTAGTTGGGACAGCCGCAACTAATGAAAAACTGTTTTTT,TRBJ1-4,NA,TRBD1,TRBV11-2